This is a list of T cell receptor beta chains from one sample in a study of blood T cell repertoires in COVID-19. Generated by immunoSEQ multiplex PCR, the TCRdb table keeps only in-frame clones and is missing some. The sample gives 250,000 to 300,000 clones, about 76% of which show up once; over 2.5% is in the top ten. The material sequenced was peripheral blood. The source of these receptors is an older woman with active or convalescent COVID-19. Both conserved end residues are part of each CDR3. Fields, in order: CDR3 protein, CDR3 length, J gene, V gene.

CDR3aa: CATSTGVNQPQHF; len: 13; j_gene: TRBJ1-5; v_gene: TRBV24-1
CDR3aa: CASSPGAGVGTDTQYF; len: 16; j_gene: TRBJ2-3; v_gene: TRBV18
CDR3aa: CASSPGTGVTFTNEKLFF; len: 18; j_gene: TRBJ1-4; v_gene: TRBV5-1
CDR3aa: CASSLRGPGTGETQYF; len: 16; j_gene: TRBJ2-5; v_gene: TRBV7-6
CDR3aa: CASRLLAGETDTQYF; len: 15; j_gene: TRBJ2-3; v_gene: TRBV28
CDR3aa: CASSVQGTEAFF; len: 12; j_gene: TRBJ1-1; v_gene: TRBV12-3/TRBV12-4
CDR3aa: CATSVDIWQLNTEAFF; len: 16; j_gene: TRBJ1-1; v_gene: TRBV24-1
CDR3aa: CASSQFRVENQPQHF; len: 15; j_gene: TRBJ1-5; v_gene: TRBV14
CDR3aa: CASSLVKQGASAFF; len: 14; j_gene: TRBJ1-1; v_gene: TRBV7-8
CDR3aa: CASRPRNRGEQYF; len: 13; j_gene: TRBJ2-7; v_gene: TRBV7-2
CDR3aa: CASSKGRHQGEVYEQYF; len: 17; j_gene: TRBJ2-7; v_gene: TRBV19
CDR3aa: CACSRSRDFHTDTQYF; len: 16; j_gene: TRBJ2-3; v_gene: TRBV11-2
CDR3aa: CASSLSQGGGEKLFF; len: 15; j_gene: TRBJ1-4; v_gene: TRBV28
CDR3aa: CASSPYSLGTALNQPQHF; len: 18; j_gene: TRBJ1-5; v_gene: TRBV18
CDR3aa: CATRSDGSGNTIYF; len: 14; j_gene: TRBJ1-3; v_gene: TRBV15
CDR3aa: CASSQNRGAGNTIYF; len: 15; j_gene: TRBJ1-3; v_gene: TRBV4-2
CDR3aa: CASSNSANQPQHF; len: 13; j_gene: TRBJ1-5; v_gene: TRBV6-5
CDR3aa: CASRGGSSYEQYF; len: 13; j_gene: TRBJ2-7; v_gene: TRBV3-1/TRBV3-2
CDR3aa: CASSLGTGDNQPQHF; len: 15; j_gene: TRBJ1-5; v_gene: TRBV7-8
CDR3aa: CASSDAARVGGTDTQYF; len: 17; j_gene: TRBJ2-3; v_gene: TRBV25-1
CDR3aa: CASSQSRLAVDEQFF; len: 15; j_gene: TRBJ2-1; v_gene: TRBV16
CDR3aa: CASNPQGPLTAEAFF; len: 15; j_gene: TRBJ1-1; v_gene: TRBV5-6
CDR3aa: CASSSTPGAQETQYF; len: 15; j_gene: TRBJ2-5; v_gene: TRBV7-2
CDR3aa: CASSFKFDTSHEQYF; len: 15; j_gene: TRBJ2-7; v_gene: TRBV7-2
CDR3aa: CASSLNAGVGFSYEQYF; len: 17; j_gene: TRBJ2-7; v_gene: TRBV14